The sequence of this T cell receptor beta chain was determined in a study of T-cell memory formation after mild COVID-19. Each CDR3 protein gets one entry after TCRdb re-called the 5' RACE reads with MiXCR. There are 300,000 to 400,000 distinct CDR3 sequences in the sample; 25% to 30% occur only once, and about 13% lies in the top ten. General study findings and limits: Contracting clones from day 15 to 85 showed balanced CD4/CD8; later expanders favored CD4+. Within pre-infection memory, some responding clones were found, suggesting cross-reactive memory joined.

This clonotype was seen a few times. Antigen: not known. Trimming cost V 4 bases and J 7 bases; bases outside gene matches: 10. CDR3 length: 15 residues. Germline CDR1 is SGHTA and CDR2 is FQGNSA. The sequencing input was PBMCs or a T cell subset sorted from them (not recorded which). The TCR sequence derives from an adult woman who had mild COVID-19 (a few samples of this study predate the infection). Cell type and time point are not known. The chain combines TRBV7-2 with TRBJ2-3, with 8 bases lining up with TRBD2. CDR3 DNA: TGTGCCAGCAGCTCAGCGGGAGCCACGAGTAATACGCAGTATTTT. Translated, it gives CASSSAGATSNTQYF.